A single TCR beta chain is shown here with its context. These data are taken from a study of PD-L1 blockade in urothelial cancer. J lost 4 bases, V lost 1 base, and 4 bases had no gene match. Germline CDR1 and CDR2: SGHRS and YFSETQ. The CDR3 contains 16 residues. The time point denotes: pretreatment peripheral blood. Patient disease was locally advanced or metastatic urothelial carcinoma. Generated by immunoSEQ multiplex PCR, the TCRdb table keeps only in-frame clones and is missing some. The sample holds around 92,000 clones; about 89% are singletons and the top ten take roughly 0.97%. V and J are TRBV5-1 and TRBJ2-2, with 10 nucleotides matching TRBD2. The sample consisted of PBMCs, taken around atezolizumab (anti-PD-L1) treatment. The source is an elderly woman with urothelial cancer. CDR3: CASSLTSGVSTGELFF. DNA for the CDR3: TGCGCCAGCAGCTTGACTAGCGGGGTGAGCACCGGGGAGCTGTTTTTT.